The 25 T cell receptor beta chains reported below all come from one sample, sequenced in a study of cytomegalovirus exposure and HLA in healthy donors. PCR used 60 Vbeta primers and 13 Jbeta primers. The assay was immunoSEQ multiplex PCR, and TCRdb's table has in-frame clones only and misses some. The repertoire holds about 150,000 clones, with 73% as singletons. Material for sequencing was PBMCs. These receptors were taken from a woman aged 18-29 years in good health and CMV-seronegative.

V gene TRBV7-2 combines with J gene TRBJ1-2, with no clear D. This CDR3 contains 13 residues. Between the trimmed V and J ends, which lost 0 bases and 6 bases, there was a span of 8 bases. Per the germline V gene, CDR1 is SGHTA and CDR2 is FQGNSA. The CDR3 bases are TGTGCCAGCAGCTTAGCCAGAGAGGATGGCTACACCTTC. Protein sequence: CASSLAREDGYTF.

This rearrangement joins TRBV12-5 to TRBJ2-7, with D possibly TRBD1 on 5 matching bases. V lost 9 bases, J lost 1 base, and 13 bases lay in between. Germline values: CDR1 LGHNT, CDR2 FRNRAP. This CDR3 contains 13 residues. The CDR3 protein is CASPTDTSYEQYV. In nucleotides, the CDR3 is TGTGCTAGCCCGACGGACACTTCCTACGAGCAGTACGTC.

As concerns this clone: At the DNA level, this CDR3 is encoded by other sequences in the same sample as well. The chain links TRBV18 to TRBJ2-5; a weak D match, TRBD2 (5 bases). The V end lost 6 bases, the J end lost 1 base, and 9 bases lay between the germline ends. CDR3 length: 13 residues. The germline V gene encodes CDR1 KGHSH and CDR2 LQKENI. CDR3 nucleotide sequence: TGTGCCAGCTCCCCGGGGAGCCAAGAGACCCAGTACTTC. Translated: CASSPGSQETQYF.

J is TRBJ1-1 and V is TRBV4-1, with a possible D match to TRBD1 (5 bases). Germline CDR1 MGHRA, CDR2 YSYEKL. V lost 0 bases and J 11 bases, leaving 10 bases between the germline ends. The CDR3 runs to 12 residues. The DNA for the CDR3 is TGCGCCAGCAGCCAAGAGGGGCTGGTCGCTTTCTTT. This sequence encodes CASSQEGLVAFF.

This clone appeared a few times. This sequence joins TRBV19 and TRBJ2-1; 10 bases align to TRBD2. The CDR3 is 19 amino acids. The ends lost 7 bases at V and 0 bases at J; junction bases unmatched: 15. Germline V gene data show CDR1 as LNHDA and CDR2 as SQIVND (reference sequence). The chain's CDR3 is CASITHETSGWVSYNEQFF. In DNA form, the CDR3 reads TGTGCCAGTATTACTCACGAGACTAGCGGGTGGGTCTCCTACAATGAGCAGTTCTTC.

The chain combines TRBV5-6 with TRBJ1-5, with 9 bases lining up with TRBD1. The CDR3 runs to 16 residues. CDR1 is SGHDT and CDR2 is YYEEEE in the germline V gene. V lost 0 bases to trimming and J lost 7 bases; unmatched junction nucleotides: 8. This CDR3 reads CASSLALGTGYQPQHF. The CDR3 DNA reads TGTGCCAGCAGCTTGGCTCTCGGGACAGGGTACCAGCCCCAGCATTTT.

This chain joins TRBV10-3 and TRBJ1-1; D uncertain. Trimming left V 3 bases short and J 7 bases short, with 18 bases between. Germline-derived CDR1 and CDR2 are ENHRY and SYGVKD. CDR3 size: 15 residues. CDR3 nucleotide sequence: TGTGCCATCAGTGACCCCTCGCGGGCGACGGGTGAAGCTTTCTTT. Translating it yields CAISDPSRATGEAFF.

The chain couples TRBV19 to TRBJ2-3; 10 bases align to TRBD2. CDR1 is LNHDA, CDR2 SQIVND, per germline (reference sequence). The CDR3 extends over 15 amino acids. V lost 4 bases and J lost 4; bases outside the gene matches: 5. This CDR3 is CASSTASGSADTQYF. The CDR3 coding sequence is TGTGCCAGTAGTACGGCTAGCGGGAGTGCAGATACGCAGTATTTT.

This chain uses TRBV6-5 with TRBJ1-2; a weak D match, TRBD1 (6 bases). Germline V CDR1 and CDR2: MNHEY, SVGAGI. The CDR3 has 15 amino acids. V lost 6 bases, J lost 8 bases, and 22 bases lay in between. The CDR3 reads CASSRFVQGPQGYTF. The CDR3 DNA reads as TGTGCCAGCAGCCGCTTTGTACAGGGCCCTCAAGGCTACACCTTC.

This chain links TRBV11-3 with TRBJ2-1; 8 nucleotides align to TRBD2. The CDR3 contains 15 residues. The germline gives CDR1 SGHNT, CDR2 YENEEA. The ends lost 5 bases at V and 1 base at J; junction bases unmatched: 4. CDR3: CASSKLAASYNEQFF. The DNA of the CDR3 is TGTGCCAGCAGCAAACTAGCGGCTTCCTACAATGAGCAGTTCTTC.

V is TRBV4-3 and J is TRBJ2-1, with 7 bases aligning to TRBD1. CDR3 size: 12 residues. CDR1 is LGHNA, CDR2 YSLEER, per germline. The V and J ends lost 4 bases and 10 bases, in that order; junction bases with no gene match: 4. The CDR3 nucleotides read TGCGCCAGCAGCCCGACAGGGCGGGAGCAGTTCTTC. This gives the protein CASSPTGREQFF.

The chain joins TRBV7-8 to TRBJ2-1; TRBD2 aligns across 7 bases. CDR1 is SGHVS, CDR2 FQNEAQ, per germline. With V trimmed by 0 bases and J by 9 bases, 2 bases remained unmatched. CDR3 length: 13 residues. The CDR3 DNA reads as TGTGCCAGCAGCTTAGCCAGGACTAGTGAGCAGTTCTTC. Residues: CASSLARTSEQFF.

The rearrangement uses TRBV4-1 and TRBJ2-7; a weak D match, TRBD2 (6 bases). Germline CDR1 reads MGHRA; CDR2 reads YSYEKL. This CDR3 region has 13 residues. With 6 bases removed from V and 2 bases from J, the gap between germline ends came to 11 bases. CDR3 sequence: CASSLTGAYEQYF. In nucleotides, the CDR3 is TGCGCCAGCAGTCTGACGGGGGCCTACGAGCAGTACTTC.

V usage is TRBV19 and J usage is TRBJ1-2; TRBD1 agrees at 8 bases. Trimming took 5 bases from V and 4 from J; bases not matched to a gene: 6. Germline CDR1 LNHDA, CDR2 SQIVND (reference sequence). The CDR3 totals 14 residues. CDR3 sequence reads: CASSSQGTGYGYTF. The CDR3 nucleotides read TGTGCCAGTAGTTCTCAGGGGACAGGCTATGGCTACACCTTC.

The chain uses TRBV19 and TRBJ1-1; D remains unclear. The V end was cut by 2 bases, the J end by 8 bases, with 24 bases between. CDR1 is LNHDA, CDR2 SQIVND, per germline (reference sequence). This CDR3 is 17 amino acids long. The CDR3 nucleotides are TGTGCCAGTAGTATATCGGTCGGTTGGAGTGTCAGCCAAGAAGCTTTCTTT. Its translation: CASSISVGWSVSQEAFF. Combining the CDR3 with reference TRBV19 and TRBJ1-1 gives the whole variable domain DGGITQSPKYLFRKEGQNVTLSCEQNLNHDAMYWYRQDPGQGLRLIYYSQIVNDFQKGDIAEGYSVSREKKESFPLTVTSAQKNPTAFYLCASSISVGWSVSQEAFFGQGTRLTVV.

CDR3 amino acids: CASSLVQGSTEAFF. Written as DNA, the CDR3 is TGTGCCAGCAGCTTAGTCCAGGGCAGCACTGAAGCTTTCTTT. The gene calls are TRBV7-8 and TRBJ1-1; tentatively, D is TRBD1 (5 bases). CDR1 SGHVS and CDR2 FQNEAQ come from the germline V gene. The CDR3 has 14 amino acids. Between the trimmed V and J ends, which lost 1 base and 4 bases, there was a span of 10 bases.

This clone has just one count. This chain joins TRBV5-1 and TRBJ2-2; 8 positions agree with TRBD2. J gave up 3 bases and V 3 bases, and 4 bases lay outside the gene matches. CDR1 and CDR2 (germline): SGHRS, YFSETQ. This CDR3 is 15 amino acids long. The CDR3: CASSSGGSHTGELFF. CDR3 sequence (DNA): TGCGCCAGCAGCTCGGGGGGGTCCCACACCGGGGAGCTGTTTTTT.

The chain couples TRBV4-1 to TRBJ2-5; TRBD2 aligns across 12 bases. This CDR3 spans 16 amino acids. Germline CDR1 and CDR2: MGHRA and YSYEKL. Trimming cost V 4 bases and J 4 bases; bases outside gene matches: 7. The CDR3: CASSPPASGGAETQYF. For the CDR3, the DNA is TGCGCCAGCAGCCCCCCCGCTAGCGGGGGGGCAGAGACCCAGTACTTC.

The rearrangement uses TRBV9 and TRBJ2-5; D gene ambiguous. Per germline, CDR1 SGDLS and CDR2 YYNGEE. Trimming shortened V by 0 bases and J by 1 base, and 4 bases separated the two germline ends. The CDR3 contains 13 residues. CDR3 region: CASSVGAQETQYF. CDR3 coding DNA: TGTGCCAGCAGCGTAGGGGCCCAAGAGACCCAGTACTTC.

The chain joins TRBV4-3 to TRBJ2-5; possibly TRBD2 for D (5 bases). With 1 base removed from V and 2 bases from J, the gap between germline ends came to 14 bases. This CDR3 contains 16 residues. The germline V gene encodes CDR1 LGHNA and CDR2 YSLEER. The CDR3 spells CASSQVVGDSQETQYF. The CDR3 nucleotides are TGCGCCAGCAGCCAAGTCGTCGGGGATTCGCAAGAGACCCAGTACTTC.

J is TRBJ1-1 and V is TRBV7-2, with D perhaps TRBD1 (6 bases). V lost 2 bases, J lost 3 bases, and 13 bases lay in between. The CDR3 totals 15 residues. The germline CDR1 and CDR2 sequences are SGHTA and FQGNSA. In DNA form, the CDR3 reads TGTGCCAGCAGCTTATGGTCCCACAGGGACACTGAAGCTTTCTTT. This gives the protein CASSLWSHRDTEAFF. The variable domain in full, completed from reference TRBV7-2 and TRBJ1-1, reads GAGVSQSPSNKVTEKGKDVELRCDPISGHTALYWYRQSLGQGLEFLIYFQGNSAPDKSGLPSDRFSAERTGGSVSTLTIQRTQQEDSAVYLCASSLWSHRDTEAFFGQGTRLTVV.

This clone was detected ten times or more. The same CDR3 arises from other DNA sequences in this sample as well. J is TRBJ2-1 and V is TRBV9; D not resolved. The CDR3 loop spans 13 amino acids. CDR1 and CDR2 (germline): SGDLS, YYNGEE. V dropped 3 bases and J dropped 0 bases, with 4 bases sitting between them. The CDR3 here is CASSASSYNEQFF. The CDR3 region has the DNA TGTGCCAGCAGCGCTAGCTCCTACAATGAGCAGTTCTTC.

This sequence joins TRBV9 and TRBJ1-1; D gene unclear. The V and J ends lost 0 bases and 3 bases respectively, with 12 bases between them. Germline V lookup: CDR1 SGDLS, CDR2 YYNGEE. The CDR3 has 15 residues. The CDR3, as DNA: TGTGCCAGCAGCGTAGCCCCCGGCGAGGACACTGAAGCTTTCTTT. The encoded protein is CASSVAPGEDTEAFF.

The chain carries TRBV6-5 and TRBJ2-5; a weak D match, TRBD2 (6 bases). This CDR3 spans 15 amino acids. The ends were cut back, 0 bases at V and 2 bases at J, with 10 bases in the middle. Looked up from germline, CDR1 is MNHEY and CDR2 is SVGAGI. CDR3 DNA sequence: TGTGCCAGCAGTTACTCATCGGGACTTCAAGAGACCCAGTACTTC. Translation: CASSYSSGLQETQYF.

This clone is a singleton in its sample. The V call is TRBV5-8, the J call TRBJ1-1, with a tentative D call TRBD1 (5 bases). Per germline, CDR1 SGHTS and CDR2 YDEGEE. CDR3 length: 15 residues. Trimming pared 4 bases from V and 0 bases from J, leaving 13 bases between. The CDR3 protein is CASSPPGGMNTEAFF. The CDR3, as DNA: TGTGCCAGCAGCCCACCCGGGGGGATGAACACTGAAGCTTTCTTT.